Below are 2 T cell receptor beta chains sequenced from a single sample in a study of identifying expanded T cells in peripheral blood. Clones were read by immunoSEQ multiplex PCR, and TCRdb kept only the in-frame ones, dropping some. The table lists about 58,000 clones, over 80% of them singletons. Sequenced: blood. These receptors were obtained from a person aged 18-69 years in good health.

This clone was found once. The genes are TRBV21-1 and TRBJ2-7; the D segment call TRBD1 is taken from the table without a DNA check. TRBV21-1 is a pseudogene. The CDR3 loop spans 16 amino acids. The CDR3 coding sequence is TGTGCCAGCAGCAAATCTCAGGGGCCAAGCTCCTACGAGCAGTACGTC. Protein: CASSKSQGPSSYEQYV.

The CDR3 DNA reads as TGCAGTGCTAGTAAGGGAGATAGCGAGTACTTC. This translates into CSASKGDSEYF. This chain uses TRBV20-1 with TRBJ2-7, with a weak D call TRBD2 (5 bases). The germline V gene has CDR1 DFQATT and CDR2 SNEGSKA (reference sequence). The CDR3 runs 11 residues. Between the trimmed V and J ends, which lost 3 bases and 11 bases, there was a span of 14 bases.